The T cell receptor beta chain described here comes from a study of beta chain features in type 1 diabetes. Study overall: Age, gender and cell yields were similar between patients and healthy donors. Study observations and caveats: Unsettled here was the matter of whether HLA type influences TCRB rearrangement.

Investigators reverse transcribed all isolated RNA, so they sequenced expressed TCRB transcripts. Regulatory, naive and central memory T cell samples averaged approximately 3.5 million reads. This table comes from immunoSEQ multiplex PCR, and its TCRdb copy is limited to in-frame clones, with some not included. Of about 200,000 clones listed, under 13% are singletons. V dropped 4 bases and J dropped 3 bases, with 15 bases sitting between them. Germline loops: CDR1 SQVTM, CDR2 ANQGSEA. This CDR3 is 15 amino acids long. This clone was observed a handful of times. Its antigen is currently unknown. The chain employs TRBV29-1 and TRBJ2-2, with a weak D call TRBD2 (5 bases). The sample consisted of central memory CD4+ T cells from blood. The sequence was collected from a man aged 18 to 30 in good health. CDR3 region: CSVAGGLAYTGELFF. CDR3 DNA: TGCAGCGTTGCGGGCGGGCTAGCTTACACCGGGGAGCTGTTTTTT.